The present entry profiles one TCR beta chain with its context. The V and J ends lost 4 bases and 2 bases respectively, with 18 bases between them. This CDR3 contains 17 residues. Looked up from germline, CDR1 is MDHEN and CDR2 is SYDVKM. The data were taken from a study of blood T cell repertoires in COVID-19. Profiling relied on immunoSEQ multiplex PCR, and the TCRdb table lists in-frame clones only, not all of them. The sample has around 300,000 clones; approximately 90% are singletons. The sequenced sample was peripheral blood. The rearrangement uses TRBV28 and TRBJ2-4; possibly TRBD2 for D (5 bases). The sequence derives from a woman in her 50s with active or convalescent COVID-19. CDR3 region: CASSYPAPSGTKNIQYF. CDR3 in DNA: TGTGCCAGCAGTTATCCCGCCCCAAGCGGTACCAAAAACATTCAGTACTTC.